The clone carrying this T cell receptor beta chain showed up just a few times. The target antigen is unknown. Germline V gene data show CDR1 as DFQATT and CDR2 as SNEGSKA (reference sequence). The CDR3 loop spans 12 amino acids. Trimming took off 3 bases at V and 5 bases at J, with 8 bases between the two ends. These data belong to a study of CD8 T cells in ankylosing spondylitis. Broader study findings: Blood of patients with ankylosing spondylitis appeared to be characterized by a TCR beta motif of several highly homologous variants. Some of these motif variants have turned up before, in reports on reactive arthritis synovial fluid and blood. Matched synovial fluid from ankylosing spondylitis patients was reported to be enriched for disease-linked clones.

It was by quantitative 5'-RACE with molecular barcodes that TCR beta libraries were made. From the 5' RACE reads, TCRdb called clonotypes with MiXCR, one entry per CDR3 protein. The repertoire holds around 440,000 distinct CDR3 sequences, with roughly 17% as singletons. This receptor was taken from a male donor with ankylosing spondylitis. The sample was blood, either unsorted or a sorted T cell fraction (not recorded which). The rearrangement links TRBV20-1 to TRBJ1-5, with no clear D. The CDR3: CSARRLDQPQHF. The CDR3 nucleotides read TGCAGTGCTAGGAGGTTGGATCAGCCCCAGCATTTT.